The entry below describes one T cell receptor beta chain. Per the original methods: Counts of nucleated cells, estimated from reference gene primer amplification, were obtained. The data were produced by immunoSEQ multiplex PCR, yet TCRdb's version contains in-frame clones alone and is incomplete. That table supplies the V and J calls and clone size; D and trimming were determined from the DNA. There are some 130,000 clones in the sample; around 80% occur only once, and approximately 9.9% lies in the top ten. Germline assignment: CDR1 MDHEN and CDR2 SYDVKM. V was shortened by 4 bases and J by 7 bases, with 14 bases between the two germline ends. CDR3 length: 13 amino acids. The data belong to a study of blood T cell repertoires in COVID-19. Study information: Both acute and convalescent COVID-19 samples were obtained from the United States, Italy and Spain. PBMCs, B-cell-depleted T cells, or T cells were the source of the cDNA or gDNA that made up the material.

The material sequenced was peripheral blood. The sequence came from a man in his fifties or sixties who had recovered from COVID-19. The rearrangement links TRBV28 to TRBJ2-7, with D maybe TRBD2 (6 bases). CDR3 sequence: CASSSGLAWEQYF. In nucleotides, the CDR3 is TGTGCCAGCAGTTCGGGACTTGCGTGGGAGCAGTACTTC.